These 14 T cell receptor beta chains were sequenced from one sample in a study of blood T cell repertoires in COVID-19. The table came from immunoSEQ multiplex PCR; TCRdb's copy has only in-frame clones and leaves some out. The sample holds 200,000 to 300,000 clones, about 87% seen once. The sample consisted of peripheral blood. The receptors come from a woman aged 40 to 50 who had recovered from COVID-19.

V is TRBV27 and J is TRBJ2-3, with 9 positions matching TRBD1. The CDR3 totals 14 residues. CDR1 is MNHEY, CDR2 SMNVEV, per germline (reference sequence). V gave up 6 bases and J gave up 2 bases; unmatched junction bases: 3. The CDR3 DNA sequence: TGTGCCAGCAGCAGGGACAGGGTCACAGATACGCAGTATTTT. Amino acid sequence: CASSRDRVTDTQYF.

V usage is TRBV5-8 and J usage is TRBJ2-4; the D is unclear. The V gene lost 4 bases and the J gene lost 6 bases, with 17 bases spanning the gap. The CDR3 length is 15 residues. Germline V CDR1 and CDR2: SGHTS, YDEGEE. The CDR3 here is CASSVTLESLNIQYF. DNA for the CDR3: TGTGCCAGCAGCGTTACTCTAGAATCCCTAAACATTCAGTACTTC.

The chain couples TRBV6-2 or TRBV6-3 to TRBJ1-5; D uncertain. Germline-derived CDR1 and CDR2 are MNHEY and SVGEGT. V was clipped by 6 bases and J by 4 bases, with 13 bases between them. The CDR3 totals 14 residues. This CDR3 is CASSSLSGNQPQHF. For the CDR3, the DNA is TGTGCCAGCAGCTCCCTCTCGGGTAATCAGCCCCAGCATTTT.

This clone was detected once. The chain joins TRBV5-4 to TRBJ2-1; 9 nucleotides agree with TRBD2. The CDR3 loop spans 18 amino acids. Germline trimming cut 4 bases from V and 0 bases from J; bases unmatched to any gene: 11. CDR1 is SGHNT, CDR2 YYREEE, per germline (reference sequence). The CDR3 protein is CASSPGLATISSYNEQFF. CDR3 coding DNA: TGTGCCAGCAGCCCCGGACTAGCGACCATAAGCTCCTACAATGAGCAGTTCTTC.

The chain is built from TRBV27 and TRBJ2-7; 8 nucleotides match TRBD1. J was trimmed by 4 bases and V by 0 bases; bases with no gene match: 2. Germline-derived CDR1 and CDR2 are MNHEY and SMNVEV (reference sequence). This CDR3 is 14 amino acids long. In nucleotides, the CDR3 is TGTGCCAGCAGTTTATCCAGGACAGGGTACGAGCAGTACTTC. It translates to CASSLSRTGYEQYF.

The chain combines TRBV10-2 with TRBJ1-2; possible D gene TRBD1, 5 bases. Trimming took off 7 bases at V and 1 base at J, with 13 bases between the two ends. This CDR3 is built from 14 residues. Germline V gene data show CDR1 as WSHSY and CDR2 as SAAADI. The CDR3 DNA reads TGCGCCAGCAAGCCAGGGCGTCTTAACTATGGCTACACCTTC. Translated, it gives CASKPGRLNYGYTF.

The chain is built from TRBV19 and TRBJ1-5; D is ambiguous. Germline CDR1 LNHDA, CDR2 SQIVND (reference sequence). Trimming removed 3 bases from V and 0 bases from J, with 21 bases in between. CDR3 length: 19 amino acids. The CDR3 loop is CASSMPKPQNFYSNQPQHF. The CDR3 DNA reads as TGTGCCAGTAGTATGCCCAAACCGCAAAACTTTTATAGCAATCAGCCCCAGCATTTT.

The rearrangement links TRBV18 to TRBJ1-2; 10 bases are shared with TRBD1. The trim removed 3 bases at V and 7 bases at J, leaving 8 bases unmatched. Germline V gene sequence: CDR1 KGHSH, CDR2 LQKENI. CDR3 size: 15 residues. The CDR3 loop is CASSPIGQGGSGYTF. The CDR3 DNA reads as TGTGCCAGCTCACCCATCGGACAGGGGGGCAGTGGCTACACCTTC.

V and J are TRBV10-3 and TRBJ1-2; perhaps TRBD1 as D (6 bases). CDR1 is ENHRY and CDR2 is SYGVKD in the germline V gene. Trimming stripped 10 bases from V and 1 base from J, with 16 bases between. CDR3 length: 14 amino acids. CDR3: CATCPGTSNYGYTF. In DNA, the CDR3 is TGTGCCACTTGTCCCGGGACAAGTAACTATGGCTACACCTTC.

This clone is a singleton in its sample. V gene TRBV19 combines with J gene TRBJ1-1; D unclear. This CDR3 is 12 amino acids long. Germline V gene data show CDR1 as LNHDA and CDR2 as SQIVND (reference sequence). Trimming stripped 1 base from V and 11 bases from J, with 11 bases between. The CDR3 nucleotides are TGTGCCAGTAGTATAGGGGCGGGTTCGGCTTTCTTT. This encodes CASSIGAGSAFF. The complete variable domain, with remaining parts taken from reference TRBV19 and TRBJ1-1, reads DGGITQSPKYLFRKEGQNVTLSCEQNLNHDAMYWYRQDPGQGLRLIYYSQIVNDFQKGDIAEGYSVSREKKESFPLTVTSAQKNPTAFYLCASSIGAGSAFFGQGTRLTVV.

The V and J genes are TRBV7-3 and TRBJ2-3; D is undetermined. V was pared by 5 bases and J by 1 base, with 10 bases between. Germline assignment: CDR1 SGHTA and CDR2 FQGTGA. The CDR3 contains 14 residues. The CDR3 protein is CASSARSGTDTQYF. The CDR3 DNA is TGTGCCAGCAGCGCCCGCAGCGGCACAGATACGCAGTATTTT.

The CDR3 coding sequence is TGTGCCAGCAGCGTAGGACTCACGGCGGGGCGGATCATTCAGTACTTC. Translation: CASSVGLTAGRIIQYF. This rearrangement joins TRBV9 to TRBJ2-4; a possible D gene is TRBD2 (6 bases). The germline V gene has CDR1 SGDLS and CDR2 YYNGEE. The CDR3 covers 16 residues. Trimming stripped 0 bases from V and 9 bases from J, with 19 bases between.

The chain employs TRBV7-8 and TRBJ1-4, with no clear D. The CDR3 is made up of 15 amino acids. Per germline, CDR1 SGHVS and CDR2 FQNEAQ. V lost 3 bases, J lost 4 bases, and 12 bases lay in between. The CDR3 is CASSLGTGGNEKLFF. CDR3 sequence (DNA): TGTGCCAGCAGCTTGGGAACGGGAGGTAATGAAAAACTGTTTTTT. Combining the CDR3 with reference TRBV7-8 and TRBJ1-4 gives the whole variable domain GAGVSQSPRYKVAKRGQDVALRCDPISGHVSLFWYQQALGQGPEFLTYFQNEAQLDKSGLPSDRFFAERPEGSVSTLKIQRTQQEDSAVYLCASSLGTGGNEKLFFGSGTQLSVL.

The CDR3 sequence is CAIRGGSKPNEKLFF. CDR3 DNA sequence: TGTGCCATCCGAGGGGGATCAAAGCCTAATGAAAAACTGTTTTTT. The rearrangement links TRBV10-3 to TRBJ1-4; maybe TRBD1 (6 bases). V was trimmed by 8 bases and J by 3 bases, leaving 16 bases between them. Per the germline V gene, CDR1 is ENHRY and CDR2 is SYGVKD. This CDR3 spans 15 amino acids.